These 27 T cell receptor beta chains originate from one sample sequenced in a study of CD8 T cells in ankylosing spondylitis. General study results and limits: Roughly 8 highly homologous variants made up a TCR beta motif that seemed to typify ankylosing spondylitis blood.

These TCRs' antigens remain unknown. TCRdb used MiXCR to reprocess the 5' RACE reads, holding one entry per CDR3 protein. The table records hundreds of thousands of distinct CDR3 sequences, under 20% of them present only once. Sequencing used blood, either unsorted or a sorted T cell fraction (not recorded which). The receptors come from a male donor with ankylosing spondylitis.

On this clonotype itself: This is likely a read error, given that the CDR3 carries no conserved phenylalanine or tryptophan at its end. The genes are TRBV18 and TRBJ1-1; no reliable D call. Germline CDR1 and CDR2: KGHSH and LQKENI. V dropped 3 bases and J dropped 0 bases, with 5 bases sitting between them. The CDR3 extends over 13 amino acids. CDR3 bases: TGTGCCAGCTCACCCGATATGAACACTGAAGCTTTCTCT. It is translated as CASSPDMNTEAFS.

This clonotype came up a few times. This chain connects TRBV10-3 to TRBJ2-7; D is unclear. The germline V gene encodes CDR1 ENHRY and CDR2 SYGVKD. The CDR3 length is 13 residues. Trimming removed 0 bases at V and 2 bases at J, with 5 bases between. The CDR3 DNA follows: TGTGCCATCAGTGAGTCGGCAGCCTACGAGCAGTACTTC. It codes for CAISESAAYEQYF.

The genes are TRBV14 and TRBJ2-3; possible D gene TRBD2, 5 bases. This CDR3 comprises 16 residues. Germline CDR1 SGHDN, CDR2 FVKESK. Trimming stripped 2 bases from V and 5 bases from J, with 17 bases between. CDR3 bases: TGTGCCAGCAGCCAAATGATAGCGAGAATGGGAGATACGCAGTATTTT. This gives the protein CASSQMIARMGDTQYF.

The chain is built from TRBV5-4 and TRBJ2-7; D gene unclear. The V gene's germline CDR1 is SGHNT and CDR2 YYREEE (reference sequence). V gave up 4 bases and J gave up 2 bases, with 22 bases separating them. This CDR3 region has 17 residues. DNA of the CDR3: TGTGCCAGCAGCCTCGGTCCAGACATGCCGTTAACCTACGAGCAGTACTTC. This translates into CASSLGPDMPLTYEQYF. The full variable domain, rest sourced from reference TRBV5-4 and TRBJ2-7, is ETGVTQSPTHLIKTRGQQVTLRCSSQSGHNTVSWYQQALGQGPQFIFQYYREEENGRGNFPPRFSGLQFPNYSSELNVNALELDDSALYLCASSLGPDMPLTYEQYFGPGTRLTVT.

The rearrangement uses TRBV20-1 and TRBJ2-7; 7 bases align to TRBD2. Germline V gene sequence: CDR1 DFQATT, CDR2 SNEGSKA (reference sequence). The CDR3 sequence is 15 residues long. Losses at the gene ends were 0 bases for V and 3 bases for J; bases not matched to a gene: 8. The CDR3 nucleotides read TGCAGTGCTAGAGATCCGGGACTAAACAGCTACGAGCAGTACTTC. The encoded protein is CSARDPGLNSYEQYF.

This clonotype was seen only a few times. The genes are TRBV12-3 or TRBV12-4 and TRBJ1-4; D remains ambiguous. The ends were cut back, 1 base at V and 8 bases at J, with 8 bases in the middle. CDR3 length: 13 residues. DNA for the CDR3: TGTGCCAGCAGTTTAGGGAGCTGGGAAAAACTGTTTTTT. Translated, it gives CASSLGSWEKLFF.

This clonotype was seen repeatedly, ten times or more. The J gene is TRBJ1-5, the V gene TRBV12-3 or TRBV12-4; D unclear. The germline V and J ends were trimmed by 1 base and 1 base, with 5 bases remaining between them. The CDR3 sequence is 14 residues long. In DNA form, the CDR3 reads TGTGCCAGCAGTTTAGAACAGAGCAATCAGCCCCAGCATTTT. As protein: CASSLEQSNQPQHF.

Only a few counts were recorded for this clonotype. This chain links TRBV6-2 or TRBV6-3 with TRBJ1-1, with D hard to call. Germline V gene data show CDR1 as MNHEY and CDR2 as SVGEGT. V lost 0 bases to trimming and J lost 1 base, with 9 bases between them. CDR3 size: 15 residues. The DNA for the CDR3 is TGTGCCAGCAGTTACTCGCAGGTTGGGAACACTGAAGCTTTCTTT. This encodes CASSYSQVGNTEAFF.

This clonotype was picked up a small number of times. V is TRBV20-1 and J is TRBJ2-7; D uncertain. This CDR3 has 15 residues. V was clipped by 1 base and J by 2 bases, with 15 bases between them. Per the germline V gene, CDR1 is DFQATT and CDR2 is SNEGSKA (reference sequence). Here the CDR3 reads CSARASGPPAYEQYF. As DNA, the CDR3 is TGCAGTGCTAGAGCCTCCGGTCCGCCAGCCTACGAGCAGTACTTC.

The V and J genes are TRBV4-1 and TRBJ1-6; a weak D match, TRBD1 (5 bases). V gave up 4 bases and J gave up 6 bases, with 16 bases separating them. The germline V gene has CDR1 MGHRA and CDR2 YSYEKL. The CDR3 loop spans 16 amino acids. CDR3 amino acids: CASSRQPGVGNSPLHF. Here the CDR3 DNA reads TGCGCCAGCAGCCGACAGCCCGGGGTGGGTAATTCACCCCTCCACTTT.

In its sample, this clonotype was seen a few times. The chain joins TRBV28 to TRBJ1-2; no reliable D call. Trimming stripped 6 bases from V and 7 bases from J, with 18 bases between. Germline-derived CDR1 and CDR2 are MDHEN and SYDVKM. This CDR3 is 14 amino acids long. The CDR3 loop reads CASSELIAVSGYTF. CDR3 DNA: TGTGCCAGCAGCGAACTTATCGCCGTATCTGGCTACACCTTC.

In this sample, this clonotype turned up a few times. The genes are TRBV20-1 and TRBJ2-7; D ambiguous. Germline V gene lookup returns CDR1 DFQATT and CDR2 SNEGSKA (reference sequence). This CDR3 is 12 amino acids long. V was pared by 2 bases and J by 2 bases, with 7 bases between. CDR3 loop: CSARTPTYEQYF. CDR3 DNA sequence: TGCAGTGCTAGAACCCCGACCTACGAGCAGTACTTC.

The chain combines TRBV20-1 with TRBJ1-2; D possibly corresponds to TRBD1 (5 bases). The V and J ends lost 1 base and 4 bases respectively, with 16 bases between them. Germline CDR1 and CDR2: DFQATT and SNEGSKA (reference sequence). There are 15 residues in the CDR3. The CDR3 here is CSARGVTGHLYGYTF. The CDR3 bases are TGCAGTGCTAGAGGGGTCACAGGACACCTCTATGGCTACACCTTC.

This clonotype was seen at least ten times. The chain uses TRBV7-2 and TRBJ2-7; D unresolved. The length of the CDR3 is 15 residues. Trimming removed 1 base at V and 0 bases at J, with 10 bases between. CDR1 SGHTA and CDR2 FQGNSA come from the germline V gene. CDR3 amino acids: CASSLVGGSSYEQYF. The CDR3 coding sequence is TGTGCCAGCAGCTTAGTGGGCGGAAGCTCCTACGAGCAGTACTTC.

DNA for the CDR3: TGTGCCAGCAGCTTAGGGGCAGTTTCGTTCACCGGATATGAAAAACTGTTTTTT. This gives the protein CASSLGAVSFTGYEKLFF. The J gene is TRBJ1-4, the V gene TRBV7-6, with D unresolved. V dropped 1 base and J dropped 6 bases, with 21 bases sitting between them. The CDR3 is 18 amino acids. CDR1 SGHVS and CDR2 FNYEAQ come from the germline V gene.

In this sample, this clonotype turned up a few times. The DNA of the CDR3 is TGTGCCAGCAGTTACCCGTCGGGAGCGAACACCGGGGAGCTGTTTTTT. Its translation is CASSYPSGANTGELFF. The chain couples TRBV6-5 to TRBJ2-2; the D gene is possibly TRBD2 (6 bases). Between the trimmed V and J ends, which lost 2 bases and 0 bases, there was a span of 10 bases. CDR3 length equals 16 residues. Germline V gives CDR1 MNHEY, CDR2 SVGAGI.

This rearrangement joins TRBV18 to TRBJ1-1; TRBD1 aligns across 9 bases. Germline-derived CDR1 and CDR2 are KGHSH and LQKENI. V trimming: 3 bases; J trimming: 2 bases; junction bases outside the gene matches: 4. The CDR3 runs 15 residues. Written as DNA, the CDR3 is TGTGCCAGCTCACCCGGGACAGGGTCCAACACTGAAGCTTTCTTT. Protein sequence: CASSPGTGSNTEAFF.

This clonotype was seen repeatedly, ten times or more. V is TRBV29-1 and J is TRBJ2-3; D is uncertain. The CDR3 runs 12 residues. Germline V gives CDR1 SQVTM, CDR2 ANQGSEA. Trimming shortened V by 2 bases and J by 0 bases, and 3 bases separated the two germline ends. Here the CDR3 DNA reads TGCAGCGTTGAAAGTAGCACAGATACGCAGTATTTT. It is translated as CSVESSTDTQYF.

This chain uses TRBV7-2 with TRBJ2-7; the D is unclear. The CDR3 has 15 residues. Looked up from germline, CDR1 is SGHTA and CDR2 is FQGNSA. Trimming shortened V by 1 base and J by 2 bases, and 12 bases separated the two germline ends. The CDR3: CASSLGGVGPYEQYF. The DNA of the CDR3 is TGTGCCAGCAGCTTAGGTGGGGTGGGTCCCTACGAGCAGTACTTC.

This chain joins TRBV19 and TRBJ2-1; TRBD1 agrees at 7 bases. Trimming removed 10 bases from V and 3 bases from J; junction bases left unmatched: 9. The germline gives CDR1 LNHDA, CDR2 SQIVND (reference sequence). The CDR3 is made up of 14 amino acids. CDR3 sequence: CATAAGGLYNEQFF. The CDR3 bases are TGTGCCACCGCAGCAGGGGGTCTCTACAATGAGCAGTTCTTC.

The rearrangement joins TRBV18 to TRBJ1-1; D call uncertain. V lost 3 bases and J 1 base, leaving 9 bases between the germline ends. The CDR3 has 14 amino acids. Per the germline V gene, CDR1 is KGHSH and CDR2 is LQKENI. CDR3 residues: CASSPRIENTEAFF. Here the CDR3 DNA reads TGTGCCAGCTCACCCCGGATCGAGAACACTGAAGCTTTCTTT.

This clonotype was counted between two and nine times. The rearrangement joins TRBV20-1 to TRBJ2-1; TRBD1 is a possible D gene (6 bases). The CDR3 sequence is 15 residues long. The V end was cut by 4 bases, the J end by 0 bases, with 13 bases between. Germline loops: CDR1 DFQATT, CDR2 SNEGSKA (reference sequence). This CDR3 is CSAKPGDSSYNEQFF. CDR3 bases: TGCAGTGCTAAACCAGGGGATTCCTCCTACAATGAGCAGTTCTTC.

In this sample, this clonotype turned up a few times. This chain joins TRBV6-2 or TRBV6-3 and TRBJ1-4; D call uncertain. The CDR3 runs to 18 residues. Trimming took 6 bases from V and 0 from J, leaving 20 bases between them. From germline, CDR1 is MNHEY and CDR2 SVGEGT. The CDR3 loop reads CASRSTLGPRTTNEKLFF. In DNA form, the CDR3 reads TGTGCCAGCAGATCAACCCTTGGACCCCGGACAACTAATGAAAAACTGTTTTTT.

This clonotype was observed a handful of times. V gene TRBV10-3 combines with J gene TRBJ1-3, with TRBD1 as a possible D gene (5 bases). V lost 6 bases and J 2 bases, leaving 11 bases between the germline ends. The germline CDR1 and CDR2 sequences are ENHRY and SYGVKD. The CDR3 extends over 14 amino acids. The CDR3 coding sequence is TGTGCCATCAGCAGGGTTTCTCCTGGAAACACCATATATTTT. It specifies CAISRVSPGNTIYF.

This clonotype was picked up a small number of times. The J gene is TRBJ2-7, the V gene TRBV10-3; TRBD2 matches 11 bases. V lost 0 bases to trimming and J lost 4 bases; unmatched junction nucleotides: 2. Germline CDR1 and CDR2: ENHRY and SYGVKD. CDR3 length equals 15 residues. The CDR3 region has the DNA TGTGCCATCAGTGAGTCGGCTAGCGGGAGGTACGAGCAGTACTTC. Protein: CAISESASGRYEQYF.

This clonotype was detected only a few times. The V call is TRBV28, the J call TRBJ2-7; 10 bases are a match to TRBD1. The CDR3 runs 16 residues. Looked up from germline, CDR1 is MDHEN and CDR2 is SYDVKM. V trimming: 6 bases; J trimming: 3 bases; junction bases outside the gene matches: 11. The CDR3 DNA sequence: TGTGCCAGCAGACGTAGGGGACAGGGGAGAAACTACGAGCAGTACTTC. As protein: CASRRRGQGRNYEQYF.

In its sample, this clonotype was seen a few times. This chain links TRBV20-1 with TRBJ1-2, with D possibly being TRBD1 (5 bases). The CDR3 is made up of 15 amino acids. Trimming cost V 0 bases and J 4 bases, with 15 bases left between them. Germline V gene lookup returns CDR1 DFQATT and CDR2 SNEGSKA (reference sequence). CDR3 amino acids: CSARDLEGTPYGYTF. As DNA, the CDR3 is TGCAGTGCTAGAGATCTGGAGGGGACCCCCTATGGCTACACCTTC.